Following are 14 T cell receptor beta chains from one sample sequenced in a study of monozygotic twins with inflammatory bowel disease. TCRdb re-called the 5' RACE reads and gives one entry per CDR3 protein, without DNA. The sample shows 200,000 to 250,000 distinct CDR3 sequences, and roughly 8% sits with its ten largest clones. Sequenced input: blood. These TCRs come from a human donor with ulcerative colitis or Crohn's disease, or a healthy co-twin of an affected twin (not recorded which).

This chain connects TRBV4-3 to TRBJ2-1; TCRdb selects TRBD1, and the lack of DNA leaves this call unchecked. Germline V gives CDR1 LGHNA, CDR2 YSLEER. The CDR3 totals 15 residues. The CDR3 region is CASSQDARPGDEQFF.

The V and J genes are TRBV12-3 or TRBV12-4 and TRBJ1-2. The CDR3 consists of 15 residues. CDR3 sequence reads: CASSLHGGANYGYTF.

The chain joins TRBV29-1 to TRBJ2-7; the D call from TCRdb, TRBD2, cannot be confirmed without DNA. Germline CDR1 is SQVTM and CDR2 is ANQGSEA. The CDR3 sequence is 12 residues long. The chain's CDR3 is CSVEGGAYEQYF.

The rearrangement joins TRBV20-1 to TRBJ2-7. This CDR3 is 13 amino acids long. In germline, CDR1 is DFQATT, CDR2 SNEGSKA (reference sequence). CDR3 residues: CSARKPGSYEQYF.

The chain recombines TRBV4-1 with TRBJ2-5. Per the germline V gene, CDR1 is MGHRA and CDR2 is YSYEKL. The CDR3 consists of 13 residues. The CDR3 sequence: CASSLAVRETQYF.

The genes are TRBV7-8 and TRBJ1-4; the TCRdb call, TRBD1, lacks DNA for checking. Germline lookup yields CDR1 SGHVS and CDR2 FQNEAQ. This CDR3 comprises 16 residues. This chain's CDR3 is CASSLNVGTGREKLFF.

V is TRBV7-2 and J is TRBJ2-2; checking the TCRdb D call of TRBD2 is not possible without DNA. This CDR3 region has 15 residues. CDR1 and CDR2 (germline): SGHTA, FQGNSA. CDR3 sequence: CATRLAGGQVGELFF.

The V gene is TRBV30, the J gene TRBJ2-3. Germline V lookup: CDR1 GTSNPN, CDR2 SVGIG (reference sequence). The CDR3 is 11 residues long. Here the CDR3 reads CAWSEADTQYF.

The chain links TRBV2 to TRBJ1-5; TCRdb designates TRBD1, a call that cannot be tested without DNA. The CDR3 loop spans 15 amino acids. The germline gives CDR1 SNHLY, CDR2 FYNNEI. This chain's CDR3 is CASTDSMGGRQPQHF.

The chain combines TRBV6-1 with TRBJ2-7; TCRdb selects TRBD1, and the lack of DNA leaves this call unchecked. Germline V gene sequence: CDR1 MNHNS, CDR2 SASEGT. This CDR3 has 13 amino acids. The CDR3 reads CASSNPTGYEQYF.

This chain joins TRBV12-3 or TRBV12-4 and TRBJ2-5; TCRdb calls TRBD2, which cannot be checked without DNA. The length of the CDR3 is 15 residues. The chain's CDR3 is CASSSGTRGKETQYF.

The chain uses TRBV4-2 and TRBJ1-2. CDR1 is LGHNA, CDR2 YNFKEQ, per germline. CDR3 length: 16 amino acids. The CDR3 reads CASSQVLDSTRGGYTF.

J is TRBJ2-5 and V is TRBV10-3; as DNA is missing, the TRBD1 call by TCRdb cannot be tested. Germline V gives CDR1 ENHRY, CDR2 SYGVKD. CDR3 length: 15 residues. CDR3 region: CAISEGDREGKTQYF.

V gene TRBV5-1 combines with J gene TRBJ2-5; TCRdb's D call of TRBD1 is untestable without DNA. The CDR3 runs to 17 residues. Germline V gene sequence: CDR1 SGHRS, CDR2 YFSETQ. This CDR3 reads CASSLGSGHPNGETQYF. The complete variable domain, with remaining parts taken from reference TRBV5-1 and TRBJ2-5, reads KAGVTQTPRYLIKTRGQQVTLSCSPISGHRSVSWYQQTPGQGLQFLFEYFSETQRNKGNFPGRFSGRQFSNSRSEMNVSTLELGDSALYLCASSLGSGHPNGETQYFGPGTRLLVL.